One T cell receptor (beta chain) is described in this entry. The antigen is unknown. The repertoire was sequenced with immunoSEQ multiplex PCR; TCRdb's copy has only in-frame clones and lacks some. The table has under 150,000 clones, roughly 89% seen once. The data stem from a study of T cell responses to AZD1222 COVID-19 vaccine. Study results and caveats: Baseline serology detected seropositivity in only six AZD1222 recipients.

This CDR3 is built from 14 residues. Germline V CDR1 and CDR2: LNHDA, SQIVND (reference sequence). Trimming stripped 10 bases from V and 6 bases from J, with 22 bases between. The chain carries TRBV19 and TRBJ2-7; D assignment may be TRBD1 or TRBD2 (6 bases each). This clonotype was obtained from an adult in good health. The source was peripheral blood, collected on day 0 of AZD1222 vaccination. CDR3 region: CATSLGGFGREQYF. CDR3 bases: TGTGCCACTTCCCTAGGGGGGTTTGGTCGCGAGCAGTACTTC.